This TCR beta chain was captured by sequencing in a study of T-cell reconstitution after alpha-beta-depleted transplantation in children. V was shortened by 3 bases and J by 3 bases, with 21 bases between the two germline ends. CDR3 length equals 18 residues. Preparing the TCRbeta library involved the use of unique molecular identifiers. TCRdb re-called the PCR reads through MiXCR, storing one row per CDR3 protein. The table lists 450,000 to 600,000 distinct CDR3 sequences, around 20% of them singletons, with approximately 3% in the top ten. The sample here was PBMCs from the stem cell graft donor, taken from the stem cell graft. The chain employs TRBV12-3 or TRBV12-4 and TRBJ2-1; D gene uncertain. The TCR comes from a human donor who donated a stem cell graft to a child with acute lymphoblastic leukemia. The CDR3 here is CASSLSSTTRINYNEQFF. CDR3 nucleotides: TGTGCCAGCAGTTTGTCGTCCACGACTCGAATTAACTACAATGAGCAGTTCTTC.